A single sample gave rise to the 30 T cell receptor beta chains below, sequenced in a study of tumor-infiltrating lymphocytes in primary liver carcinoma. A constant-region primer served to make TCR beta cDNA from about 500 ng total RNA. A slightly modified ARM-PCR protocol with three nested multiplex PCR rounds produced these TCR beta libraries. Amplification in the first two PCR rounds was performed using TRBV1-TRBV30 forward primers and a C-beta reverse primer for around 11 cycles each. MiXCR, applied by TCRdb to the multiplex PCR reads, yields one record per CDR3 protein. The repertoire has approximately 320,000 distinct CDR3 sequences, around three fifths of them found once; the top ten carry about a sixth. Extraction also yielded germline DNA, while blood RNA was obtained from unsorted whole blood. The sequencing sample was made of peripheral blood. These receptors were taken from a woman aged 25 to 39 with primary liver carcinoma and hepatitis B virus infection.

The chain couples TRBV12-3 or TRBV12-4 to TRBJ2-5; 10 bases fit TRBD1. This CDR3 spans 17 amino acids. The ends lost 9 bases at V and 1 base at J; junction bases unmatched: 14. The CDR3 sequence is CASSDSGTGELQETQYF. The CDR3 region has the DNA TGTGCCAGTAGCGATTCCGGGACAGGGGAACTCCAAGAGACCCAGTACTTC.

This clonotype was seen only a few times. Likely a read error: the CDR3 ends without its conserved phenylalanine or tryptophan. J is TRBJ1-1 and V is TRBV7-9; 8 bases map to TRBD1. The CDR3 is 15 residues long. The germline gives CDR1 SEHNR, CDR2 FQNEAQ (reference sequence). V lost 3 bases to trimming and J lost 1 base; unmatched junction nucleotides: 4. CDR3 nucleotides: TGTGCCAGCAGCTTGCTGGGGACAGGGAACACTGAAGCTTTCTCT. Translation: CASSLLGTGNTEAFS.

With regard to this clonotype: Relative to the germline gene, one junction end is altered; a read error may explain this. The CDR3 spells CASSTAVGSQLF. CDR3 DNA: TGTGCCAGCAGCACAGCGGTAGGGTCCCAGCTCTTC. This chain uses TRBV6-5 with TRBJ2-1; possible D gene TRBD2, 5 bases. CDR3 size: 12 residues. Germline V CDR1 and CDR2: MNHEY, SVGAGI.

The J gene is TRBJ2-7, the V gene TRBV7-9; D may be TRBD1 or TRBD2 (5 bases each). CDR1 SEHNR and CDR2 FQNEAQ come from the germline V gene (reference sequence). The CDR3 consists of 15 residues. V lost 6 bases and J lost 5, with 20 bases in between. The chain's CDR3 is CASRRQRGYVDEQYF. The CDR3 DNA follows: TGTGCCAGCAGAAGACAGAGGGGCTATGTAGACGAGCAGTACTTC.

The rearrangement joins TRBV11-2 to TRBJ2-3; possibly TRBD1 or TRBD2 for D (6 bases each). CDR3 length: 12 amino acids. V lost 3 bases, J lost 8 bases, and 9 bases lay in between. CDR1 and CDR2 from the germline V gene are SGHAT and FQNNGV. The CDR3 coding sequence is TGTGCCAGCAGCTTCAGGGGAGGTACGCAGTATTTT. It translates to CASSFRGGTQYF.

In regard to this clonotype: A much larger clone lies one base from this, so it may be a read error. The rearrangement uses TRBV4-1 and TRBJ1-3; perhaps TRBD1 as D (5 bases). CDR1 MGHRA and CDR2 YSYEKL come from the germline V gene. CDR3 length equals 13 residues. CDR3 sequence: CASSHPEQALLDF. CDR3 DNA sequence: TGCGCCAGCAGCCATCCCGAACAGGCCCTCCTTGATTTT.

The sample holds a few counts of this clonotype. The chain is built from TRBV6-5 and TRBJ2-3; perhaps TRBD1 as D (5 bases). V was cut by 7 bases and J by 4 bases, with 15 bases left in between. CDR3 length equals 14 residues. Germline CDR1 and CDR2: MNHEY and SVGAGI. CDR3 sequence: CASTSPQGADTQYF. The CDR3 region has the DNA TGTGCCAGCACATCTCCGCAGGGCGCAGATACGCAGTATTTT.

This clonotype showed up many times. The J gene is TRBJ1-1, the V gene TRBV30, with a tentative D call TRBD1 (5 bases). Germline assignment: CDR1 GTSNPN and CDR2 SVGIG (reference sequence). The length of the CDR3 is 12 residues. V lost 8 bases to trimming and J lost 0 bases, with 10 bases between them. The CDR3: CALEGLNTEAFF. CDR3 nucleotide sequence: TGTGCCCTAGAGGGACTGAACACTGAAGCTTTCTTT.

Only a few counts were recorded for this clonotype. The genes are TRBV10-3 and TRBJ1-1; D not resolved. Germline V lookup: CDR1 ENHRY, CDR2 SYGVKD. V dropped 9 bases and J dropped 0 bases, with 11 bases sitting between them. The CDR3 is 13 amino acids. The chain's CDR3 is CAIRTDLNTEAFF. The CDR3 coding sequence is TGTGCCATAAGAACAGATTTGAACACTGAAGCTTTCTTT.

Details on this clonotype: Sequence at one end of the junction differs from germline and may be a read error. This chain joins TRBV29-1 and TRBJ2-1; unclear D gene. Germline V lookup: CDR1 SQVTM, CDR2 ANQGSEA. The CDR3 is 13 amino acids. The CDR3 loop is CGVVISHIFEQFF. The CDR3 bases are TGCGGCGTTGTTATAAGCCACATCTTTGAGCAGTTCTTC.

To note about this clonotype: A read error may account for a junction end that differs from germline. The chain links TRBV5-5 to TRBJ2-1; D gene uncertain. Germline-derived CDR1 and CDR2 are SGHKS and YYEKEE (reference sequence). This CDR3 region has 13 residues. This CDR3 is CASSYTRYNEQFF. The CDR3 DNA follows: TGTGCCAGTAGCTACACCCGATACAATGAGCAATTCTTC.

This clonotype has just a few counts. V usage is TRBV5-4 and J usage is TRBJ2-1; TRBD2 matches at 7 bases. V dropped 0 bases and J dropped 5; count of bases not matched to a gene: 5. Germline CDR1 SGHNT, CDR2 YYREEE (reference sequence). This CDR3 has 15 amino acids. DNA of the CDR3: TGTGCCAGCAGCTTGGTGGGAGGGCCTAACAATGAGCAGTTCTTC. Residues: CASSLVGGPNNEQFF.

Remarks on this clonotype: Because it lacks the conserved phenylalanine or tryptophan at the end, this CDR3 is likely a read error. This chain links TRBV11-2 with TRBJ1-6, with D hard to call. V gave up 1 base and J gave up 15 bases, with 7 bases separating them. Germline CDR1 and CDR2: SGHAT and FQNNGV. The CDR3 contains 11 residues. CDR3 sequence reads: CASSLVSLLHI. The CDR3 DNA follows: TGTGCCAGCAGCTTAGTATCCCTCCTCCACATT.

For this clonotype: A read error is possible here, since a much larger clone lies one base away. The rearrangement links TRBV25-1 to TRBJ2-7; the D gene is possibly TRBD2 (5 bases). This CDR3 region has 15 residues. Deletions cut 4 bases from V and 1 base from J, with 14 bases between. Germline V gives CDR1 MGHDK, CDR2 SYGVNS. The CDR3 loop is CASSVASRGSYEQYF. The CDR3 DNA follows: TGTGCCAGCAGTGTAGCGTCTAGAGGATCCTACGAGCAGTACTTC.

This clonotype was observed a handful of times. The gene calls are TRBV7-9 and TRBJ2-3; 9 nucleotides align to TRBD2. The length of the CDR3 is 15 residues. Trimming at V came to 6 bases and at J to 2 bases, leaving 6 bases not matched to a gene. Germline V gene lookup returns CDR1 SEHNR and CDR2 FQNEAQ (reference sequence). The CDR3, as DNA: TGTGCCAGCAGACCGAGCGGGAGGATCACAGATACGCAGTATTTT. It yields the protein CASRPSGRITDTQYF.

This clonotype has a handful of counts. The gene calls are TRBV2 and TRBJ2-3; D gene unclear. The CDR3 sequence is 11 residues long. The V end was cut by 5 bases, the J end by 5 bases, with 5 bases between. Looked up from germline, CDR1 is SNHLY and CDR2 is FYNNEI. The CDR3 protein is CASSFEDTQYF. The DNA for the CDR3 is TGTGCCAGCAGTTTCGAAGATACGCAGTATTTT.

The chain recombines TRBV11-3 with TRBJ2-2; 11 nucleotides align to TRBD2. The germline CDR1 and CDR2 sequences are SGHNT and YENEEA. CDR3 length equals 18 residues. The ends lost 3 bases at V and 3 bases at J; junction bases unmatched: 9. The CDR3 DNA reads TGTGCCAGCAGCTTTCGGCCTAGCGGGAGGCGGGACACCGGGGAGCTGTTTTTT. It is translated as CASSFRPSGRRDTGELFF.

The CDR3 reads CASSPRLATEQFF. As DNA, the CDR3 is TGTGCCAGCAGCCCTAGACTAGCTACTGAGCAGTTCTTC. V is TRBV7-8 and J is TRBJ2-1, with 7 nucleotides matching TRBD2. Germline CDR1 reads SGHVS; CDR2 reads FQNEAQ. The CDR3 totals 13 residues. The trim removed 5 bases at V and 9 bases at J, leaving 7 bases unmatched.

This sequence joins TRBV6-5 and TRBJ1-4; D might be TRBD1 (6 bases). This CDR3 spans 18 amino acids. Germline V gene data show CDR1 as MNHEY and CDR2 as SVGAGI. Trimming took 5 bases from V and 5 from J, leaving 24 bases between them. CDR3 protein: CASSLQGPPRTRNEKLFF. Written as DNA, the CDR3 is TGTGCCAGCAGTCTACAGGGTCCCCCAAGAACGAGGAATGAAAAACTGTTTTTT.

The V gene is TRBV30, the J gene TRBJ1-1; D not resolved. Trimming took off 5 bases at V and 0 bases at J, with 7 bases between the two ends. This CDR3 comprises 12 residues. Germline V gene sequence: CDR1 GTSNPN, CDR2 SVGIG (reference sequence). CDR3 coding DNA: TGTGCCTGGGGACGGATGAACACTGAAGCTTTCTTT. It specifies CAWGRMNTEAFF.

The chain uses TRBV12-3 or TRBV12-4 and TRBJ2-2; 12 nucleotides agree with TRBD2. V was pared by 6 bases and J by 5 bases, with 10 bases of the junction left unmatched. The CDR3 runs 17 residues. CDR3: CASSPRLAGVVTGELFF. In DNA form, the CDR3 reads TGTGCCAGCAGCCCTCGACTAGCGGGAGTTGTAACCGGGGAGCTGTTTTTT.

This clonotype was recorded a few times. CDR3 coding DNA: TGTGCCAGCAGTTTGGTAAACCCAACTAATGAAAAACTGTTTTTT. Amino acid sequence: CASSLVNPTNEKLFF. The rearrangement uses TRBV12-3 or TRBV12-4 and TRBJ1-4; no clear D gene. There are 15 residues in the CDR3. The V end was cut by 3 bases, the J end by 0 bases, with 8 bases between.

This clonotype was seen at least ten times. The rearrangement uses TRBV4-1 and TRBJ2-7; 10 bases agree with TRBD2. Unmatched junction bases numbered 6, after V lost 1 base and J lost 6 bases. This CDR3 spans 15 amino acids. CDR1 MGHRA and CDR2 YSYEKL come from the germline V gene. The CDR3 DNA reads TGCGCCAGCAGCCAAGTCGGAGCGGGAGGGACCGAGCAGTACTTC. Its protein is CASSQVGAGGTEQYF.

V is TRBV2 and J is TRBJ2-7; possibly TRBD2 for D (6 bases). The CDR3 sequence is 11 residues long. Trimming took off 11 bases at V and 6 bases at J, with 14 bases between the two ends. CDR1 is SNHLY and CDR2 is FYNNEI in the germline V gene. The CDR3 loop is CAGLLAGEQYF. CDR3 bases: TGTGCCGGCCTACTAGCCGGCGAGCAGTACTTC. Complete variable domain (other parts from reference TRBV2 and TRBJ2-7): EPEVTQTPSHQVTQMGQEVILRCVPISNHLYFYWYRQILGQKVEFLVSFYNNEISEKSEIFDDQFSVERPDGSNFTLKIRSTKLEDSAMYFCAGLLAGEQYFGPGTRLTVT.

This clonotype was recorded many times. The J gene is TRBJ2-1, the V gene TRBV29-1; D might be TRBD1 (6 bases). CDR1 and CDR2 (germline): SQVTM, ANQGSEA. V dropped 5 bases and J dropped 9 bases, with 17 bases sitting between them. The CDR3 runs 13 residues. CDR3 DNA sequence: TGCAGCGTTCAGGGGCGCGCAAGTGGTGAGCAGTTCTTC. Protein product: CSVQGRASGEQFF.

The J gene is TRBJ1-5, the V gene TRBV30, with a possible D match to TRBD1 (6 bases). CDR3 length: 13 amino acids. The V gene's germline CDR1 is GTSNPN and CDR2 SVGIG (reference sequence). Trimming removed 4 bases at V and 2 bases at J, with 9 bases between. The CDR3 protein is CAWNRQGNQPQHF. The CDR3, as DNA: TGTGCCTGGAACCGACAGGGCAATCAGCCCCAGCATTTT.

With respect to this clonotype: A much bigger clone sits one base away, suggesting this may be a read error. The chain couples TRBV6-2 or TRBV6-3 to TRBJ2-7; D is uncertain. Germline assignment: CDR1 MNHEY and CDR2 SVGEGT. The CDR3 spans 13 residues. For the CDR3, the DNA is TGTGCCAGCAGAAAACAGAGCTCCTACGAGCAGTGCTTC. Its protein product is CASRKQSSYEQCF.

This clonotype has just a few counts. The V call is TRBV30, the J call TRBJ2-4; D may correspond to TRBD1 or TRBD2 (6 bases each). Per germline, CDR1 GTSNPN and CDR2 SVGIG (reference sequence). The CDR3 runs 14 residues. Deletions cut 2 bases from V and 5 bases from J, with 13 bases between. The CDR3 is CAWSRGGTENIQYF. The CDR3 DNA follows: TGTGCCTGGAGTAGAGGGGGGACGGAAAACATTCAGTACTTC.

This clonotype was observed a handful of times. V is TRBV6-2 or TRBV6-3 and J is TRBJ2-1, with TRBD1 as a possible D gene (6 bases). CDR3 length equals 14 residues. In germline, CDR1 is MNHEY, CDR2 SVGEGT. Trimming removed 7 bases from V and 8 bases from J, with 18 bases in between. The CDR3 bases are TGTGCCAGCAACTTCACAGGGTTGGGGGATGAGCAGTTCTTC. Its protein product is CASNFTGLGDEQFF.

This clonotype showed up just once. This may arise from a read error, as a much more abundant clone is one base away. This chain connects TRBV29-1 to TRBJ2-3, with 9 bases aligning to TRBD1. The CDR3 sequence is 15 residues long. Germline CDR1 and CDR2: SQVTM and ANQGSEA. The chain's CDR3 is CPEEGTGRGTDTHYF. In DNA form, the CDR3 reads TGCCCCGAGGAGGGGACAGGGAGGGGCACAGATACGCACTATTTT.